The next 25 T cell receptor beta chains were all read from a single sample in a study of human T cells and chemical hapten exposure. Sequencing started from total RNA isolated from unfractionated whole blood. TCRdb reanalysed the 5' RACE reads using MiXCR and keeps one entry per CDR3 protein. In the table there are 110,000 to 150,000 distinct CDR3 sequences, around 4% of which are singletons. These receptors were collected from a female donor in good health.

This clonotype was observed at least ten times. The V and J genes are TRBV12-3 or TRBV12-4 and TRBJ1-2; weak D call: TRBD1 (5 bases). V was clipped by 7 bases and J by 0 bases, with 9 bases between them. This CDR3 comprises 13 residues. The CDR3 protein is CASMGTSNYGYTF. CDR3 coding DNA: TGTGCCAGCATGGGGACGTCTAACTATGGCTACACCTTC.

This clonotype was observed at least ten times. CDR3 in DNA: TGTGCCAGCAGGGACAGTAAGGAGACCCAGTACTTC. Protein sequence: CASRDSKETQYF. The V gene is TRBV25-1, the J gene TRBJ2-5, with D possibly being TRBD1 (6 bases). Germline CDR1 reads MGHDK; CDR2 reads SYGVNS. The CDR3 runs to 12 residues. Trimming shortened V by 6 bases and J by 5 bases, and 10 bases separated the two germline ends.

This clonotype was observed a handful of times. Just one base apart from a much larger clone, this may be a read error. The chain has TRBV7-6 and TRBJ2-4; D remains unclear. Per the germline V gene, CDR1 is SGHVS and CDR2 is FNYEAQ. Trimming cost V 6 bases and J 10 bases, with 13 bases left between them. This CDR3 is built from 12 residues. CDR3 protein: CASRRGTKIQYF. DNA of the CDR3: TGTGCCAGCAGGCGAGGTACAAAGATTCAGTACTTC.

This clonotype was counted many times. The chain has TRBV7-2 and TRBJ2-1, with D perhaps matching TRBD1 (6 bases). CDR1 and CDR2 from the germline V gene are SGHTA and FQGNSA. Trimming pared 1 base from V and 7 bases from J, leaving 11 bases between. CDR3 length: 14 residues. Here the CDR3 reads CASSLGAGENEQFF. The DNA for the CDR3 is TGTGCCAGCAGCTTAGGGGCAGGGGAAAATGAGCAGTTCTTC.

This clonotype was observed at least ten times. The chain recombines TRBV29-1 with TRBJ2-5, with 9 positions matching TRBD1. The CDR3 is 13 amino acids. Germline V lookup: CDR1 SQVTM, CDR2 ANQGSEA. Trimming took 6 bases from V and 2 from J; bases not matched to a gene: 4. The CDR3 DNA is TGCAGCGTGGGGGGACAGGGACAAGAGACCCAGTACTTC. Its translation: CSVGGQGQETQYF. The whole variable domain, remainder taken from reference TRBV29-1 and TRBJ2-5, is SAVISQKPSRDICQRGTSLTIQCQVDSQVTMMFWYRQQPGQSLTLIATANQGSEATYESGFVIDKFPISRPNLTFSTLTVSNMSPEDSSIYLCSVGGQGQETQYFGPGTRLLVL.

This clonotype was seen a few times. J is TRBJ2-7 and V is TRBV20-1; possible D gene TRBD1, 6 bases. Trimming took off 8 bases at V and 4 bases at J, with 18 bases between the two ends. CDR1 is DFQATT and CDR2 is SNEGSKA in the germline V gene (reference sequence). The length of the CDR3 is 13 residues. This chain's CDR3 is CSIPTGPGYEQYF. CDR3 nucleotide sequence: TGCAGTATACCTACAGGGCCAGGTTACGAGCAGTACTTC.

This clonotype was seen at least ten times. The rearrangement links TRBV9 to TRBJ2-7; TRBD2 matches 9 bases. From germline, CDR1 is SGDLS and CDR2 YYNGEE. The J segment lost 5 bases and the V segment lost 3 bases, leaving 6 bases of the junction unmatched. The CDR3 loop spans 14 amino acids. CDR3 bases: TGTGCCAGCAGCGCGGCGGCGGGGGGGGACGAGCAGTACTTC. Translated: CASSAAAGGDEQYF.

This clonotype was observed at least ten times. CDR3 region: CASSLDRVDQPQHF. CDR3 nucleotide sequence: TGTGCCAGCAGTTTAGACCGGGTTGATCAGCCCCAGCATTTT. The chain couples TRBV12-3 or TRBV12-4 to TRBJ1-5; D is unclear. The CDR3 has 14 residues. Trimming pared 1 base from V and 5 bases from J, leaving 9 bases between.

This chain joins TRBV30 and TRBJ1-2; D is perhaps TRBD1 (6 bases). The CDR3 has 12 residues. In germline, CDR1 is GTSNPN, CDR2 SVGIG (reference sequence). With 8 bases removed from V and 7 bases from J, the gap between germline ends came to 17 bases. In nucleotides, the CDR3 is TGTGCCCTCCTCAACGGGGGGCCTGGCTACACCTTC. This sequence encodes CALLNGGPGYTF. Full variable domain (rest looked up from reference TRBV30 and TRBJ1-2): SQTIHQWPATLVQPVGSPLSLECTVEGTSNPNLYWYRQAAGRGLQLLFYSVGIGQISSEVPQNLSASRPQDRQFILSSKKLLLSDSGFYLCALLNGGPGYTFGSGTRLTVV.

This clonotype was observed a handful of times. This chain's CDR3 is CASTVRGCYNEQFF. The CDR3 region has the DNA TGTGCCAGTACGGTCCGGGGCTGTTACAATGAGCAGTTCTTC. This chain connects TRBV19 to TRBJ2-1; D possibly matches TRBD1 or TRBD2 (5 bases each). Germline lookup yields CDR1 LNHDA and CDR2 SQIVND (reference sequence). The V and J ends lost 7 bases and 4 bases respectively, with 14 bases between them. The CDR3 runs to 14 residues.

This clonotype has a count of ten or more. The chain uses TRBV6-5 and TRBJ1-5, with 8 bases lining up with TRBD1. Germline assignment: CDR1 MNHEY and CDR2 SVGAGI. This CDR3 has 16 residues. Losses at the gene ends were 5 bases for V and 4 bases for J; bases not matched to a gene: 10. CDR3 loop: CASSQFDRGRNQPQHF. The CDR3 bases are TGTGCCAGCAGTCAATTTGACAGGGGTCGTAATCAGCCCCAGCATTTT.

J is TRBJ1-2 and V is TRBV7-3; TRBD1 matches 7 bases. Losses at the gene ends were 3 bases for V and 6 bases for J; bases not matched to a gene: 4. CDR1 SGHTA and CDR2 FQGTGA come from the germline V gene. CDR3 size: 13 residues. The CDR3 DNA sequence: TGTGCCAGCAGCTTGGGACAGAACGATGGCTACACCTTC. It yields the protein CASSLGQNDGYTF.

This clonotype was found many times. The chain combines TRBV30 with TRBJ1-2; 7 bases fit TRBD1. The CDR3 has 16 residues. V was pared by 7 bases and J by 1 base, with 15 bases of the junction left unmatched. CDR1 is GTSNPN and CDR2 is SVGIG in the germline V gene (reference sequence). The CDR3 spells CASLRDSSYFNYGYTF. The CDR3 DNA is TGTGCCTCTCTCCGGGACAGCTCCTACTTTAACTATGGCTACACCTTC.

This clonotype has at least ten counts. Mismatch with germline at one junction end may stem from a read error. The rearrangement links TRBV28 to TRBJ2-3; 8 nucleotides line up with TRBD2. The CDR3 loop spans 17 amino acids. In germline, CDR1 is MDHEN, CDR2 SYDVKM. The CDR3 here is CASIRSGGYPSTDTKYF. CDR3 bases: TGTGCCAGCATTCGAAGCGGGGGCTACCCTAGCACAGATACGAAGTATTTT. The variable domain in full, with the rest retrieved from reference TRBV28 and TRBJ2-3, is DVKVTQSSRYLVKRTGEKVFLECVQDMDHENMFWYRQDPGLGLRLIYFSYDVKMKEKGDIPEGYSVSREKKERFSLILESASTNQTSMYLCASIRSGGYPSTDTKYFGPGTRLTVL.

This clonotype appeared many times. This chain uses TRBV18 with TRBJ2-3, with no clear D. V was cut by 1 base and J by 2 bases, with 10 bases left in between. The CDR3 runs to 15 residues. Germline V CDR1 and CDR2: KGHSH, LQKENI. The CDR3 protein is CASSPLASDTDTQYF. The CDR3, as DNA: TGTGCCAGCTCACCACTAGCTTCTGACACAGATACGCAGTATTTT.

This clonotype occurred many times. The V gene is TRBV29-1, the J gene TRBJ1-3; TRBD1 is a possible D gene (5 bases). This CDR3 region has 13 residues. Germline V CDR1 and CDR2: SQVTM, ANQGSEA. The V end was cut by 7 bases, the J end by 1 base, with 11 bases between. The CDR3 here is CSARGGSGNTIYF. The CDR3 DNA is TGCAGCGCGAGGGGAGGGTCTGGAAACACCATATATTTT.

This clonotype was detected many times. CDR3 protein: CASSSAKGGRVPLPTDTQYF. The CDR3 bases are TGTGCCAGCAGCTCCGCAAAGGGGGGGCGTGTCCCACTTCCGACAGATACGCAGTATTTT. This chain uses TRBV5-4 with TRBJ2-3, with a weak D call TRBD2 (7 bases). V gave up 3 bases and J gave up 3 bases, with 29 bases separating them. Germline CDR1 SGHNT, CDR2 YYREEE (reference sequence). This CDR3 has 20 amino acids. Variable domain in full (rest from reference TRBV5-4 and TRBJ2-3): ETGVTQSPTHLIKTRGQQVTLRCSSQSGHNTVSWYQQALGQGPQFIFQYYREEENGRGNFPPRFSGLQFPNYSSELNVNALELDDSALYLCASSSAKGGRVPLPTDTQYFGPGTRLTVL.

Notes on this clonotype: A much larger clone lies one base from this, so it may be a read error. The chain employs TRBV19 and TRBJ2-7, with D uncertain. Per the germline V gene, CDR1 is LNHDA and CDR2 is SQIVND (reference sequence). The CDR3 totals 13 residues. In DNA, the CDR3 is TGTGCCAGTAGTATGACCAATACCTACGAGGAGTACTTC. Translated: CASSMTNTYEEYF.

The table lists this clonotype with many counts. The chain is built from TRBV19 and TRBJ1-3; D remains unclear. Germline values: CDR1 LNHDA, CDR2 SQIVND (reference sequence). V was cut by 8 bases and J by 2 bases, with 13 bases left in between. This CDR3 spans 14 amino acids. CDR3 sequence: CASEAVIPGNTIYF. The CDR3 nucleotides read TGTGCCAGTGAAGCAGTGATCCCTGGAAACACCATATATTTT.

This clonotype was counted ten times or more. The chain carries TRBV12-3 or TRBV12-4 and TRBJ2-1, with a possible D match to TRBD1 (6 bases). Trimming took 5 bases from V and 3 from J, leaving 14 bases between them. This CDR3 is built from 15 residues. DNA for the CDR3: TGTGCCAGCAGTGCACAGGGTTTTGACTACAATGAGCAGTTCTTC. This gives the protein CASSAQGFDYNEQFF.

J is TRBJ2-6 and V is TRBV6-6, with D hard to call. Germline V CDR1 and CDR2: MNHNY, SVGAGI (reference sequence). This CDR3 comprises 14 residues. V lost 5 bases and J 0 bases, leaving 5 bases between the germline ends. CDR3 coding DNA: TGTGCCAGCAGTACAAGCTCTGGGGCCAACGTCCTGACTTTC. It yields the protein CASSTSSGANVLTF.

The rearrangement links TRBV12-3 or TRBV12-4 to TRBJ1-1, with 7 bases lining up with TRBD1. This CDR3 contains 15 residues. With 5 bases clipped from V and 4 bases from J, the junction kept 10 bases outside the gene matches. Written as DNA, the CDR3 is TGTGCCAGCAGTCCCCGGACAGGAGCCCTCACTGAAGCTTTCTTT. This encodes CASSPRTGALTEAFF.

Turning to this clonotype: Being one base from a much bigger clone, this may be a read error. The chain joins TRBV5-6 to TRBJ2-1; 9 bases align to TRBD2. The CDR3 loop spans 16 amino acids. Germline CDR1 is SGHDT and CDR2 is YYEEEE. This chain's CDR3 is CASSSVKRGAYNDQFF. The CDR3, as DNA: TGTGCCAGCAGCTCGGTAAAGCGGGGGGCGTACAATGATCAGTTCTTC.

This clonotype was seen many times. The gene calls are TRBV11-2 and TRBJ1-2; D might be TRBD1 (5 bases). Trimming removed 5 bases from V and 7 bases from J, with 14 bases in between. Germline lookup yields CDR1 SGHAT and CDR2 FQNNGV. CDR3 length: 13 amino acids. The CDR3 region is CASSRGRVGGYTF. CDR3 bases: TGTGCCAGCAGCCGAGGCAGGGTTGGTGGCTACACCTTC. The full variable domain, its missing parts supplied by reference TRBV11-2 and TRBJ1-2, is EAGVAQSPRYKIIEKRQSVAFWCNPISGHATLYWYQQILGQGPKLLIQFQNNGVVDDSQLPKDRFSAERLKGVDSTLKIQPAKLEDSAVYLCASSRGRVGGYTFGSGTRLTVV.

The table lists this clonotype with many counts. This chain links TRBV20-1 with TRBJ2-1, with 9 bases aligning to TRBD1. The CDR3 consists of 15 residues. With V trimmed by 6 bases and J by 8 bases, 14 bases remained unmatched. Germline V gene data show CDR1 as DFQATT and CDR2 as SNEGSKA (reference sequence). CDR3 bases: TGCAGTGCAACCCGACCGGGACAGGGTGGTTATGAGCAGTTCTTC. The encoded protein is CSATRPGQGGYEQFF.